This T cell receptor (beta chain) was sequenced during a study of human T cells and chemical hapten exposure. Study context: Small volume differences among pooled libraries mainly caused per-sample TCR yield variation.

MiXCR, applied by TCRdb to the RACE reads, yields one record per CDR3 protein. Of some 42,000 distinct CDR3 sequences in the sample, 8.5% to 10% were seen once. From germline, CDR1 is PRHDT and CDR2 FYEKMQ (reference sequence). V lost 3 bases to trimming and J lost 0 bases; unmatched junction nucleotides: 6. This CDR3 comprises 16 residues. The sample's time point: patch test 2, 6 weeks after DPC sensitization. Treatment of the sample: therapeutic diphenylcyclopropenone sensitization with weekly scalp DPC. Study-wide results and caveats: DPC sensitization did not alter TCRs above 1 in 1000 frequency.

This clonotype was observed at least ten times. The antigen is undetermined. Sequences were derived from whole blood, sampled in connection with sensitization to the hapten diphenylcyclopropenone (DPC). The clonotype originates from a middle-aged woman with alopecia areata. Some clones in this sample may be carry-over from other donors' samples. The chain employs TRBV13 and TRBJ2-7; 9 bases map to TRBD1. Written as DNA, the CDR3 is TGTGCCAGCAGCTTCGCCCCGGGACAGGGCTCCTACGAGCAGTACTTC. Protein: CASSFAPGQGSYEQYF. Full variable domain (remainder filled in from reference TRBV13 and TRBJ2-7): AAGVIQSPRHLIKEKRETATLKCYPIPRHDTVYWYQQGPGQDPQFLISFYEKMQSDKGSIPDRFSAQQFSDYHSELNMSSLELGDSALYFCASSFAPGQGSYEQYFGPGTRLTVT.